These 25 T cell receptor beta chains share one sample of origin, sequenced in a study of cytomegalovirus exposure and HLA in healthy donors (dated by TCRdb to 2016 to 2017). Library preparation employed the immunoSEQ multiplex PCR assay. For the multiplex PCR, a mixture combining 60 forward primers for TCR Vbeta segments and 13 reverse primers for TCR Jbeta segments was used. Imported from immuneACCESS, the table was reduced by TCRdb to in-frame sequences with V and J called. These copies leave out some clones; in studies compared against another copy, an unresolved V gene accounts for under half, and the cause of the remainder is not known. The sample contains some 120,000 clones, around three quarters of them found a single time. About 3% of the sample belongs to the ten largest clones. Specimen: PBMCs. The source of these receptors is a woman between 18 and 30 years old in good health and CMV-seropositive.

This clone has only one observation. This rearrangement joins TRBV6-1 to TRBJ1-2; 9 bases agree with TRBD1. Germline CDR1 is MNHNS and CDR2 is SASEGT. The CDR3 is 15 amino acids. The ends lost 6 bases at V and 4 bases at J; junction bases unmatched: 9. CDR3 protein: CASRADRGFSYGYTF. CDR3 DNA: TGTGCCAGCAGGGCCGACAGGGGGTTCAGCTATGGCTACACCTTC.

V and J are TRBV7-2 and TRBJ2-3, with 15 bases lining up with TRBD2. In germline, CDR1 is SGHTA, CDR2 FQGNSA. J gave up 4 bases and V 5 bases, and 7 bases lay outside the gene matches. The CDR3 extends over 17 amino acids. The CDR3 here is CASSIGLAGGSADTQYF. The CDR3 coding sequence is TGTGCCAGCAGCATAGGACTAGCGGGGGGGAGCGCAGATACGCAGTATTTT.

The CDR3 region has the DNA TGTGCCAGCAGTCCCAGGGACAGTCCGAACACTGAAGCTTTCTTT. This codes for CASSPRDSPNTEAFF. The chain couples TRBV6-6 to TRBJ1-1; 7 bases line up with TRBD1. The ends lost 5 bases at V and 1 base at J; junction bases unmatched: 7. Germline V lookup: CDR1 MNHNY, CDR2 SVGAGI (reference sequence). This CDR3 has 15 residues.

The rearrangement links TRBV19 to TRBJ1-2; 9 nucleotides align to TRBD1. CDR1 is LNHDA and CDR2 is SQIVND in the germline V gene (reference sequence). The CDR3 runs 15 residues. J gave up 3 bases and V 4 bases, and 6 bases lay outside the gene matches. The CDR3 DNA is TGTGCCAGTAGTAGGGGGACAGGGAAAGACTATGGCTACACCTTC. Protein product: CASSRGTGKDYGYTF.

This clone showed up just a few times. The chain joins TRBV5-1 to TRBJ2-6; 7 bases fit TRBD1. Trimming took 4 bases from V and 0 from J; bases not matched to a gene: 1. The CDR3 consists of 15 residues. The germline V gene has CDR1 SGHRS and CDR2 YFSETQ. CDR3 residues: CASSRTGSGANVLTF. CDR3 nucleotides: TGCGCCAGCAGCAGGACAGGCTCTGGGGCCAACGTCCTGACTTTC.

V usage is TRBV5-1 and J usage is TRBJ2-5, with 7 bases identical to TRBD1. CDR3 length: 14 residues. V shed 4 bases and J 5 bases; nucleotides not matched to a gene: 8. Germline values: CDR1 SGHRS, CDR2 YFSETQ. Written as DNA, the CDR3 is TGCGCCAGCAGCATCACAGGGGACCGGGAGACCCAGTACTTC. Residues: CASSITGDRETQYF. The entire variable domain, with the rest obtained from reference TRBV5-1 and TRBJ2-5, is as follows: KAGVTQTPRYLIKTRGQQVTLSCSPISGHRSVSWYQQTPGQGLQFLFEYFSETQRNKGNFPGRFSGRQFSNSRSEMNVSTLELGDSALYLCASSITGDRETQYFGPGTRLLVL.

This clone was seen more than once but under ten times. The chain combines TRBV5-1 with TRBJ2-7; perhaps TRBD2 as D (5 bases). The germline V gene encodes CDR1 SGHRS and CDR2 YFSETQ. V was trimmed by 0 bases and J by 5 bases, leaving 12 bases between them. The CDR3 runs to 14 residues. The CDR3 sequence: CASSLVVGENEQYF. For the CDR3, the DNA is TGCGCCAGCAGCTTGGTGGTGGGAGAGAACGAGCAGTACTTC.

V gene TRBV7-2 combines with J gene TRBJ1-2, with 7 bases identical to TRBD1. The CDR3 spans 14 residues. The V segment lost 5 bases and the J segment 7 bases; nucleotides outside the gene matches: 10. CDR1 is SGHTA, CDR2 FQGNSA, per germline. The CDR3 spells CASSVRQGGGGYTF. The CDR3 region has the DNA TGTGCCAGCAGCGTACGACAGGGAGGCGGTGGCTACACCTTC. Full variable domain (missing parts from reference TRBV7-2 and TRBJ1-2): GAGVSQSPSNKVTEKGKDVELRCDPISGHTALYWYRQSLGQGLEFLIYFQGNSAPDKSGLPSDRFSAERTGGSVSTLTIQRTQQEDSAVYLCASSVRQGGGGYTFGSGTRLTVV.

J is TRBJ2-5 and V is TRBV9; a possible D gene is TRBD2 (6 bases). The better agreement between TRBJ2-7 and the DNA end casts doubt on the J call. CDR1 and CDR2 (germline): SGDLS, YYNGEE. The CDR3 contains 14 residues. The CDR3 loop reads CASSVEGTGDEQYF. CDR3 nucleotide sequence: TGTGCCAGCAGCGTAGAAGGGACGGGGGACGAGCAGTACTTC.

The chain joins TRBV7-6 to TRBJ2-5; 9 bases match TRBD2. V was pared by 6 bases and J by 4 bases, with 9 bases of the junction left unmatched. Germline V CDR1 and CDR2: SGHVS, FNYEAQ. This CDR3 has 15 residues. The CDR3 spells CASRIDRREGETQYF. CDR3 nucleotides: TGTGCCAGCAGAATTGATAGGCGGGAGGGAGAGACCCAGTACTTC.

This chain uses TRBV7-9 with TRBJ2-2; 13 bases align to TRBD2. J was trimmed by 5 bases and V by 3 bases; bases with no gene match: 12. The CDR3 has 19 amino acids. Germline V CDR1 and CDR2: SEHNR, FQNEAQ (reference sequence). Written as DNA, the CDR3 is TGTGCCAGCAGCTTGCGGGGACTAGCGGGAATGAGGCAAACCGGGGAGCTGTTTTTT. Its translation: CASSLRGLAGMRQTGELFF. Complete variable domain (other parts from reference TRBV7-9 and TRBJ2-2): DTGVSQNPRHKITKRGQNVTFRCDPISEHNRLYWYRQTLGQGPEFLTYFQNEAQLEKSRLLSDRFSAERPKGSFSTLEIQRTEQGDSAMYLCASSLRGLAGMRQTGELFFGEGSRLTVL.

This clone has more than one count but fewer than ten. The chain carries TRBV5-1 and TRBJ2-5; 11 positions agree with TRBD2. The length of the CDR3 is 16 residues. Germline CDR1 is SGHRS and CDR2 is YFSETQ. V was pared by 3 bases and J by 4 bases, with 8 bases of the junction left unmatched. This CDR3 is CASSSHGTSGGETQYF. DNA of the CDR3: TGCGCCAGCAGCTCTCACGGGACTAGCGGAGGAGAGACCCAGTACTTC.

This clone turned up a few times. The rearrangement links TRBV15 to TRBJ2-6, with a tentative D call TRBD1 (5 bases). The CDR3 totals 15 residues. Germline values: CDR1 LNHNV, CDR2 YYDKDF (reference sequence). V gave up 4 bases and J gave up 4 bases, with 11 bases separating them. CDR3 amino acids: CATSTQGSGANVLTF. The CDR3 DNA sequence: TGTGCCACCAGCACTCAGGGTTCGGGGGCCAACGTCCTGACTTTC.

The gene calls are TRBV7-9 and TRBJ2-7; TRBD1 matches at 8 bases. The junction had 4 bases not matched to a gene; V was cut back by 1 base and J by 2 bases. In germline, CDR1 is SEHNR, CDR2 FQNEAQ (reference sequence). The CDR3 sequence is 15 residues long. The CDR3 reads CASSLEGTGTYEQYF. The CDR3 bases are TGTGCCAGCAGCTTAGAAGGGACAGGAACCTACGAGCAGTACTTC.

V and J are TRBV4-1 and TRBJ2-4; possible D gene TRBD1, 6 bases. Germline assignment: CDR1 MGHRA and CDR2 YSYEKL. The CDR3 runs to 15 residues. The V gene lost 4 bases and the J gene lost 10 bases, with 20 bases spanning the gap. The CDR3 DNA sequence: TGCGCCAGCAGCCGGGGCTTCGGACAGCTCCTTATTCAGTACTTC. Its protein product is CASSRGFGQLLIQYF.

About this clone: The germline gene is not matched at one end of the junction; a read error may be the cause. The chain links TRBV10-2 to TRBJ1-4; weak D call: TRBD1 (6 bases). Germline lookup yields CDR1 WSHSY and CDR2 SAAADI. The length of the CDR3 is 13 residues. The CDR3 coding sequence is TGCGCCAGCGGGAGGGGGAGGAAGGGAAAAACTGTTTTT. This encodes CASGRGRKGKTVF.

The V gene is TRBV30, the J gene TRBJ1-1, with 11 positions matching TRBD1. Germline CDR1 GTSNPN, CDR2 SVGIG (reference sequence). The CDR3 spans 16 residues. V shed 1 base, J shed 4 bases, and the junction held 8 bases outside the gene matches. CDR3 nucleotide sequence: TGTGCCTGGAGTGGGGGGACAGGGGGATTGGGCACTGAAGCTTTCTTT. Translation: CAWSGGTGGLGTEAFF.

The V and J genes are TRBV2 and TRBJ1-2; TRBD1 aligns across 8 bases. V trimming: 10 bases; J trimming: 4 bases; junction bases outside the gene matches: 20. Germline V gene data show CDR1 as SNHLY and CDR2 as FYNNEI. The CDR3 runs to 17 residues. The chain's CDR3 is CANLLGPLGTGPYGYTF. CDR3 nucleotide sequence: TGTGCCAACCTCCTTGGGCCTCTCGGGACAGGCCCCTATGGCTACACCTTC. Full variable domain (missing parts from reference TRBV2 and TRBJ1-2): EPEVTQTPSHQVTQMGQEVILRCVPISNHLYFYWYRQILGQKVEFLVSFYNNEISEKSEIFDDQFSVERPDGSNFTLKIRSTKLEDSAMYFCANLLGPLGTGPYGYTFGSGTRLTVV.

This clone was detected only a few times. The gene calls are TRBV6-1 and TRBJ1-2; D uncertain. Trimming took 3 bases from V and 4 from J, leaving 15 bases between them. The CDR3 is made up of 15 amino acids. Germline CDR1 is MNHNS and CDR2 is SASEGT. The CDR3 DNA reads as TGTGCCAGCAGTGAGGCCGCCATTTCAGGCTATGGCTACACCTTC. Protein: CASSEAAISGYGYTF.

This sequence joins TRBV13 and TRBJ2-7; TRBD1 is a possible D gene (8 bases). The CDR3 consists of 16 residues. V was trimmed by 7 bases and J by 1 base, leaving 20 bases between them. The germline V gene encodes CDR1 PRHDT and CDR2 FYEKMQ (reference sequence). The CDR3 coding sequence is TGTGCCAGCACCACCGGCGGGGGACAGGAATCCTACGAGCAGTACTTC. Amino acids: CASTTGGGQESYEQYF.

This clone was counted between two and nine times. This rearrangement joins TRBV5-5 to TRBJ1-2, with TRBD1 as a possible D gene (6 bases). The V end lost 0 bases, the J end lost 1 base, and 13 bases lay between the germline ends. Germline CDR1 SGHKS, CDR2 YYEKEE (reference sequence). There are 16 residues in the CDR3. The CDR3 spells CASSLVRGADNYGYTF. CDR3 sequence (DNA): TGTGCCAGCAGCTTGGTACGGGGGGCCGATAACTATGGCTACACCTTC.

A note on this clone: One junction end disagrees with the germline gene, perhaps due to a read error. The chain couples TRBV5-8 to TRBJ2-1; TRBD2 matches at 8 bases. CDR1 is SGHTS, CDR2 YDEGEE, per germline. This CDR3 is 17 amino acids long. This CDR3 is CASSLSGGTASDNEQFF. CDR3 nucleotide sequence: TGTGCCAGCAGCTTGTCGGGAGGGACTGCCTCCGACAATGAGCAGTTCTTC.

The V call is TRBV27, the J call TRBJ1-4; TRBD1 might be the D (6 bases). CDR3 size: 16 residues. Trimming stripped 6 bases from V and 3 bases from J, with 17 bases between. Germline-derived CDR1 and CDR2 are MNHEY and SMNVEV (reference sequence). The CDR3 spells CASRSQGGIPNEKLFF. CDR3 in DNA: TGTGCCAGCAGGTCACAGGGCGGTATTCCTAATGAAAAACTGTTTTTT.

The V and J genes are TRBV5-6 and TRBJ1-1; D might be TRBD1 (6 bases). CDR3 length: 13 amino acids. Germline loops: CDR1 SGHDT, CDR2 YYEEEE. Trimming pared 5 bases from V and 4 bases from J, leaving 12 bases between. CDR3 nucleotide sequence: TGTGCCAGCAGACGTACAGGGTCCACTGAAGCTTTCTTT. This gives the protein CASRRTGSTEAFF. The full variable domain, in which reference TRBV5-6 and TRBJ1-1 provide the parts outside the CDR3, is DAGVTQSPTHLIKTRGQQVTLRCSPKSGHDTVSWYQQALGQGPQFIFQYYEEEERQRGNFPDRFSGHQFPNYSSELNVNALLLGDSALYLCASRRTGSTEAFFGQGTRLTVV.

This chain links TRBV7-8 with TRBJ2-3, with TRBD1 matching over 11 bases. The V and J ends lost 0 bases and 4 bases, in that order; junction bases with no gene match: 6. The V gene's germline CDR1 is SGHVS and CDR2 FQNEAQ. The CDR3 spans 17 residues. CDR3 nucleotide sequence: TGTGCCAGCAGCTTAGCTGGGACAGGGGGACGCGCAGATACGCAGTATTTT. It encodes CASSLAGTGGRADTQYF.